The 8 T cell receptor beta chains below were found in one sample sequenced in a study of metastatic and nonmetastatic thyroid tumors. TCRdb re-clonotyped the PCR reads via MiXCR. The sample carries tens of thousands of clones, less than 20% recorded once. Among the patients, none had received any treatment before thyroid surgery. Sequencing was performed on tumor tissue. The source is a female donor with papillary thyroid cancer or a benign thyroid nodule (not recorded which). Some clones in this sample may be carry-over from other donors' samples.

This clone was seen ten or more times. The genes are TRBV5-1 and TRBJ1-1; TRBD1 is a possible D gene (5 bases). Trimming took 1 base from V and 1 from J, leaving 8 bases between them. CDR3 size: 14 residues. Germline V gene sequence: CDR1 SGHRS, CDR2 YFSETQ. Here the CDR3 DNA reads TGCGCCAGCAGCTTGCGCAGGGAGAACACTGAAGCTTTCTTT. Its translation is CASSLRRENTEAFF.

As regards this clone: The junction does not match germline at one end; this may be a read error. The chain recombines TRBV28 with TRBJ2-7, with 14 bases lining up with TRBD2. The germline CDR1 and CDR2 sequences are MDHEN and SYDVKM. CDR3 length equals 17 residues. CDR3 DNA: TGTGCCAGTAGTTCTCCCTCCCGCGGACTAGCGGGAGGCGAGCAGTACTTC. Amino acid sequence: CASSSPSRGLAGGEQYF.

This clone was seen many times. This chain joins TRBV28 and TRBJ2-3, with 14 bases lining up with TRBD2. Germline values: CDR1 MDHEN, CDR2 SYDVKM. Trimming removed 5 bases from V and 6 bases from J; junction bases left unmatched: 7. The CDR3 covers 16 residues. CDR3 amino acids: CASSKTSGRARDTQYF. The DNA for the CDR3 is TGTGCCAGCAGTAAGACTAGCGGGAGGGCTAGGGATACGCAGTATTTT.

In this sample, this clone turned up many times. The chain has TRBV7-9 and TRBJ1-5, with D uncertain. CDR1 and CDR2 from the germline V gene are SEHNR and FQNEAQ (reference sequence). V lost 5 bases to trimming and J lost 4 bases, with 6 bases between them. The CDR3 is 12 residues long. The CDR3 protein is CASSQDNQPQHF. CDR3 DNA sequence: TGTGCCAGCAGCCAAGATAATCAGCCCCAGCATTTT.

This clone came up a few times. A much bigger clone sits one base away, suggesting this may be a read error. The chain carries TRBV28 and TRBJ1-1; the D gene is possibly TRBD1 (6 bases). CDR1 is MDHEN and CDR2 is SYDVKM in the germline V gene. There are 15 residues in the CDR3. V was shortened by 5 bases and J by 1 base, with 14 bases between the two germline ends. The CDR3 is CASSRTVGSNTEAFF. CDR3 in DNA: TGTGCCAGCAGTAGGACAGTGGGATCGAACACTGAAGCTTTCTTT.

This clone came up once. This sequence joins TRBV5-1 and TRBJ2-3, with TRBD1 matching over 9 bases. V dropped 5 bases and J dropped 7; count of bases not matched to a gene: 14. The germline gives CDR1 SGHRS, CDR2 YFSETQ. The CDR3 is 16 amino acids. The CDR3 protein is CASSRLTGGVSYTQYF. CDR3 bases: TGCGCCAGCAGTCGACTCACAGGGGGCGTTTCCTATACGCAGTATTTT.

This clone was seen once. This could be a read error, since a much larger clone is one nucleotide away. V usage is TRBV9 and J usage is TRBJ2-2; D is uncertain. Looked up from germline, CDR1 is SGDLS and CDR2 is YYNGEE. This CDR3 has 13 residues. This chain's CDR3 is CSSSVSDTGELFF. CDR3 coding DNA: TGCTCCAGCAGCGTAAGTGACACCGGGGAGCTGTTTTTT.

This clone occurred many times. This sequence joins TRBV14 and TRBJ1-4; 8 bases align to TRBD1. There are 15 residues in the CDR3. Per the germline V gene, CDR1 is SGHDN and CDR2 is FVKESK. Trimming at V came to 2 bases and at J to 3 bases, leaving 2 bases not matched to a gene. The CDR3 DNA reads as TGTGCCAGCAGCCAATGGGGACAGGCTAATGAAAAACTGTTTTTT. Translation: CASSQWGQANEKLFF.